Below, 18 T cell receptor beta chains from the same sample are listed, as sequenced in a study of T-cell reconstitution after alpha-beta-depleted transplantation in children. TCRbeta library construction was performed incorporating unique molecular identifiers. In TCRdb, the PCR reads were re-called with MiXCR into one record per CDR3 protein. The table has about 640,000 distinct CDR3 sequences, roughly 15% seen once. The sample here was PBMCs from the stem cell graft donor, taken from the stem cell graft. These receptors were taken from a human donor who donated a stem cell graft to a child with acute myeloid leukemia.

The CDR3 reads CATSGPGTGWGGRYGYTF. The DNA for the CDR3 is TGTGCCACCAGTGGGCCCGGGACAGGCTGGGGCGGACGCTATGGCTACACCTTC. The gene calls are TRBV24-1 and TRBJ1-2, with 8 bases aligning to TRBD1. Unmatched junction bases numbered 17, after V lost 5 bases and J lost 4 bases. There are 18 residues in the CDR3. Germline CDR1 and CDR2: KGHDR and SFDVKD.

At least ten counts were recorded for this clonotype. CDR3 sequence (DNA): TGCAGTGCTAGAGAGGGGGGGGCCGAAGAGACCCAGTACTTC. Translating gives CSAREGGAEETQYF. The rearrangement uses TRBV20-1 and TRBJ2-5; D perhaps matches TRBD2 (7 bases). Deletions cut 0 bases from V and 3 bases from J, with 11 bases between. The V gene's germline CDR1 is DFQATT and CDR2 SNEGSKA (reference sequence). This CDR3 has 14 amino acids.

This clonotype was seen repeatedly, ten times or more. V and J are TRBV20-1 and TRBJ2-1; D call uncertain. CDR1 and CDR2 from the germline V gene are DFQATT and SNEGSKA (reference sequence). The length of the CDR3 is 15 residues. The germline V and J ends were trimmed by 1 base and 2 bases, with 12 bases remaining between them. The CDR3 spells CSARGEADPYNEQFF. The CDR3 DNA follows: TGCAGTGCTAGAGGTGAGGCGGACCCCTACAATGAGCAGTTCTTC.

This clonotype was observed a handful of times. The chain couples TRBV5-4 to TRBJ2-7; D perhaps matches TRBD1 (6 bases). Trimming shortened V by 4 bases and J by 7 bases, and 15 bases separated the two germline ends. Germline lookup yields CDR1 SGHNT and CDR2 YYREEE (reference sequence). This CDR3 spans 13 amino acids. CDR3 loop: CASSDTGWGEQYV. In DNA form, the CDR3 reads TGTGCCAGCAGCGATACAGGGTGGGGTGAGCAGTACGTC.

The sample holds a few counts of this clonotype. The chain employs TRBV10-3 and TRBJ2-7; the match to TRBD1 covers 7 bases. Germline CDR1 and CDR2: ENHRY and SYGVKD. CDR3 size: 15 residues. The V gene end was trimmed by 3 bases and the J gene end by 0 bases; junction bases not matched to a gene: 5. CDR3 sequence: CAISDWAGGSYEQYV. In DNA, the CDR3 is TGTGCCATCAGTGACTGGGCAGGGGGCTCCTACGAGCAGTACGTC.

The rearrangement links TRBV11-3 to TRBJ2-7; a possible D gene is TRBD1 (6 bases). Germline V gene lookup returns CDR1 SGHNT and CDR2 YENEEA. This CDR3 comprises 14 residues. Trimming removed 0 bases from V and 5 bases from J, with 11 bases in between. Here the CDR3 DNA reads TGTGCCAGCAGCTTAGAACAGGGCAAGGACGAGCAGTACTTC. Protein: CASSLEQGKDEQYF.

This clonotype has a count of ten or more. The chain has TRBV4-1 and TRBJ1-1; possible D gene TRBD1, 5 bases. The CDR3 sequence is 15 residues long. The V end was cut by 0 bases, the J end by 5 bases, with 13 bases between. Looked up from germline, CDR1 is MGHRA and CDR2 is YSYEKL. The CDR3 spells CASSQDQGLGTEAFF. CDR3 in DNA: TGCGCCAGCAGCCAAGATCAGGGCTTGGGGACTGAAGCTTTCTTT.

This clonotype was picked up many times. J is TRBJ1-5 and V is TRBV9; possible D gene TRBD1, 6 bases. Between the trimmed V and J ends, which lost 4 bases and 6 bases, there was a span of 11 bases. This CDR3 region has 13 residues. CDR1 and CDR2 (germline): SGDLS, YYNGEE. The CDR3 sequence: CASSKGEGQPQHF. In DNA, the CDR3 is TGTGCCAGCAGCAAGGGGGAGGGTCAGCCCCAGCATTTT.

In this sample, this clonotype turned up a few times. The gene calls are TRBV4-3 and TRBJ2-1; 9 bases line up with TRBD2. This CDR3 has 16 residues. Germline V gives CDR1 LGHNA, CDR2 YSLEER. V was clipped by 4 bases and J by 2 bases; unmatched bases: 6. CDR3: CASSRTSSGAYNEQFF. The CDR3 bases are TGCGCCAGCAGCCGCACGTCTAGCGGGGCCTACAATGAGCAGTTCTTC.

The V and J genes are TRBV7-3 and TRBJ2-3, with D unresolved. The V end lost 4 bases, the J end lost 1 base, and 12 bases lay between the germline ends. Germline V CDR1 and CDR2: SGHTA, FQGTGA. There are 15 residues in the CDR3. The CDR3 here is CASSSTSSRTDTQYF. The CDR3 nucleotides are TGTGCCAGCAGCTCAACATCCTCTCGCACAGATACGCAGTATTTT. Together with reference TRBV7-3 and TRBJ2-3, the CDR3 gives the full variable domain: GAGVSQTPSNKVTEKGKYVELRCDPISGHTALYWYRQSLGQGPEFLIYFQGTGAADDSGLPNDRFFAVRPEGSVSTLKIQRTERGDSAVYLCASSSTSSRTDTQYFGPGTRLTVL.

This clonotype has a count of ten or more. The chain employs TRBV5-1 and TRBJ1-2; D gene ambiguous. V lost 2 bases to trimming and J lost 8 bases, with 16 bases between them. The CDR3 loop spans 14 amino acids. Per the germline V gene, CDR1 is SGHRS and CDR2 is YFSETQ. This chain's CDR3 is CASSLTTGGIGYTF. As DNA, the CDR3 is TGCGCCAGCAGCTTAACAACGGGAGGGATCGGCTACACCTTC.

This clonotype was detected ten times or more. The chain is built from TRBV29-1 and TRBJ2-5; D may correspond to TRBD1 or TRBD2 (6 bases each). Trimming removed 8 bases at V and 5 bases at J, with 12 bases between. The CDR3 has 11 residues. From germline, CDR1 is SQVTM and CDR2 ANQGSEA. This CDR3 is CSSEGGETQYF. The DNA of the CDR3 is TGCAGCTCCGAGGGGGGTGAGACCCAGTACTTC.

This clonotype was recorded many times. The chain is built from TRBV29-1 and TRBJ2-5; TRBD2 matches at 9 bases. The CDR3 is 14 residues long. The V and J ends lost 3 bases and 2 bases, in that order; junction bases with no gene match: 4. Per the germline V gene, CDR1 is SQVTM and CDR2 is ANQGSEA. In DNA form, the CDR3 reads TGCAGCGTTGATGGCGGGGGGGAACAAGAGACCCAGTACTTC. This translates into CSVDGGGEQETQYF.

At least ten counts were recorded for this clonotype. This chain connects TRBV20-1 to TRBJ2-3; D remains ambiguous. The CDR3 spans 14 residues. Trimming left V 2 bases short and J 5 bases short, with 14 bases between. Germline values: CDR1 DFQATT, CDR2 SNEGSKA (reference sequence). The CDR3 loop is CSARPTYKEDTQYF. CDR3 in DNA: TGCAGTGCTAGACCGACGTATAAGGAAGATACGCAGTATTTT.

This clonotype has only a few counts. The V call is TRBV12-3 or TRBV12-4, the J call TRBJ2-5, with 8 bases aligning to TRBD1. The CDR3 sequence is 14 residues long. V shed 3 bases, J shed 4 bases, and the junction held 4 bases outside the gene matches. The CDR3 DNA reads as TGTGCCAGCAGTTTGATACAGGGGGGAGAGACCCAGTACTTC. This sequence encodes CASSLIQGGETQYF.

This clonotype was observed a few times. The rearrangement uses TRBV12-3 or TRBV12-4 and TRBJ1-4; possible D gene TRBD1, 5 bases. Trimming pared 5 bases from V and 5 bases from J, leaving 12 bases between. The CDR3 runs 14 residues. The CDR3 spells CASSLTKGNEKLFF. The CDR3, as DNA: TGTGCCAGCAGTCTGACTAAGGGGAATGAAAAACTGTTTTTT.

A few counts support this clonotype. The chain recombines TRBV12-3 or TRBV12-4 with TRBJ2-5; 10 bases line up with TRBD1. This CDR3 has 13 amino acids. Trimming cost V 7 bases and J 9 bases; bases outside gene matches: 8. CDR3 nucleotide sequence: TGTGCCAGCACCCAGGACAGGGGGACGGCCCAGTACTTC. This gives the protein CASTQDRGTAQYF.

V and J are TRBV5-1 and TRBJ2-1; D may be TRBD1 or TRBD2 (5 bases each). Germline V CDR1 and CDR2: SGHRS, YFSETQ. V lost 6 bases and J lost 4, with 11 bases in between. This CDR3 region has 13 residues. The CDR3 nucleotides read TGCGCCAGCACCGCCGGGGCTTACAATGAGCAGTTCTTC. Its translation: CASTAGAYNEQFF. Full variable domain (remainder filled in from reference TRBV5-1 and TRBJ2-1): KAGVTQTPRYLIKTRGQQVTLSCSPISGHRSVSWYQQTPGQGLQFLFEYFSETQRNKGNFPGRFSGRQFSNSRSEMNVSTLELGDSALYLCASTAGAYNEQFFGPGTRLTVL.